This T cell receptor beta chain was identified in a study of identical twins. Notes on the study in general: A lower insertion count was a feature of abundant cord blood beta clonotypes, with no such feature in memory repertoires.

Trimming pared 5 bases from V and 3 bases from J, leaving 8 bases between. Germline V gives CDR1 MNHNY, CDR2 SVGAGI (reference sequence). The length of the CDR3 is 13 residues. TCRdb fed the 5' RACE reads into MiXCR, producing one record per CDR3 protein. This table has about 1.7 million distinct CDR3 sequences, 32% appearing once. As concerns this clonotype: Antigen specificity is unknown.

The chain links TRBV6-6 to TRBJ1-5; D unresolved. The TCR sequence derives from a newborn girl in good health. The sequenced material came from cord blood. The DNA for the CDR3 is TGTGCCAGCAGTCACGACTTCAATCAGCCCCAGCATTTT. Its translation is CASSHDFNQPQHF.